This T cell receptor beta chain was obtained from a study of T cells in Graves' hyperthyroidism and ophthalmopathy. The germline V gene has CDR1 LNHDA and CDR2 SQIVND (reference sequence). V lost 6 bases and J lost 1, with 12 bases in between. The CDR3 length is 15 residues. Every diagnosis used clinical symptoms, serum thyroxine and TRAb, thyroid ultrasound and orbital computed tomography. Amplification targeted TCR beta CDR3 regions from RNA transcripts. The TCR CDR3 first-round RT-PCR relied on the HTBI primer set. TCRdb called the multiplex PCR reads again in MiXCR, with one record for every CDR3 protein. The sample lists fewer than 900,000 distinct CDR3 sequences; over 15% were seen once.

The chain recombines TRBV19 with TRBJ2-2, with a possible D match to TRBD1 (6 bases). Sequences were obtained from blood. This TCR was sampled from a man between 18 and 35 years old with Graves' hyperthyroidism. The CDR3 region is CASSFGTKNTGELFF. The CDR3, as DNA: TGTGCCAGTAGCTTCGGGACAAAGAACACCGGGGAGCTGTTTTTT.